The 19 T cell receptor beta chains in this list originate from one sample, sequenced in a study of lymphopenia after photon versus proton radiotherapy. Data came from immunoSEQ multiplex PCR; TCRdb stores just in-frame clones and leaves some out. The table includes about 37,000 clones, approximately 81% detected once. Source: peripheral blood, taken from a patient treated with photon-based radiotherapy. The receptors stem from a man aged 50 or older with gastric cancer.

This sequence joins TRBV10-3 and TRBJ2-5, with D perhaps being TRBD1 or TRBD2 (5 bases each). The CDR3 is made up of 14 amino acids. V was trimmed by 4 bases and J by 0 bases, leaving 9 bases between them. From germline, CDR1 is ENHRY and CDR2 SYGVKD. The CDR3 here is CAISGGGYQETQYF. The CDR3 DNA reads TGTGCCATCAGTGGGGGCGGGTACCAAGAGACCCAGTACTTC.

This clone was recorded once. This chain uses TRBV6-5 with TRBJ2-1; 9 bases map to TRBD2. With 5 bases clipped from V and 7 bases from J, the junction kept 3 bases outside the gene matches. CDR1 MNHEY and CDR2 SVGAGI come from the germline V gene. The CDR3 contains 13 residues. The CDR3 bases are TGTGCCAGCAGTCTAGCGGGAAGGAATGAGCAGTTCTTC. Its translation is CASSLAGRNEQFF.

For this clone: The junction departs from the called germline gene at one end, perhaps through a read error. The chain joins TRBV6-4 to TRBJ1-1; a weak D match, TRBD1 (5 bases). Germline V gene data show CDR1 as MRHNA and CDR2 as SNTAGT. The CDR3 totals 17 residues. The CDR3 nucleotides are TGTGCCAGCAATGACGGGCTAACCGGGACGGTGAACACTGAAGCTTTCTTT. This codes for CASNDGLTGTVNTEAFF.

This sequence joins TRBV19 and TRBJ2-2, with unresolved D. Trimming pared 4 bases from V and 4 bases from J, leaving 13 bases between. The CDR3 runs 15 residues. Per germline, CDR1 LNHDA and CDR2 SQIVND (reference sequence). CDR3 in DNA: TGTGCCAGTAGTACCCGTGGGTCGAGCACCGGGGAGCTGTTTTTT. This sequence encodes CASSTRGSSTGELFF.

In its sample, this clone was seen once. The CDR3 DNA follows: TGTGCCAGCAGCAAAACCGGGACTAGCGGAAAAGAGACCCAGTACTTC. It encodes CASSKTGTSGKETQYF. V is TRBV7-9 and J is TRBJ2-5, with 11 bases matching TRBD2. The CDR3 is made up of 16 amino acids. Germline lookup yields CDR1 SEHNR and CDR2 FQNEAQ (reference sequence). V dropped 5 bases and J dropped 3; count of bases not matched to a gene: 8.

J is TRBJ2-1 and V is TRBV19; the D gene is possibly TRBD2 (6 bases). V was trimmed by 5 bases and J by 5 bases, leaving 19 bases between them. Germline values: CDR1 LNHDA, CDR2 SQIVND (reference sequence). The CDR3 is 16 residues long. Here the CDR3 reads CASSPAGRLLHNEQFF. CDR3 sequence (DNA): TGTGCCAGTAGTCCCGCGGGACGGCTCCTACACAATGAGCAGTTCTTC. Variable domain in full (rest from reference TRBV19 and TRBJ2-1): DGGITQSPKYLFRKEGQNVTLSCEQNLNHDAMYWYRQDPGQGLRLIYYSQIVNDFQKGDIAEGYSVSREKKESFPLTVTSAQKNPTAFYLCASSPAGRLLHNEQFFGPGTRLTVL.

The chain has TRBV6-1 and TRBJ2-7; 9 bases line up with TRBD1. The germline V gene encodes CDR1 MNHNS and CDR2 SASEGT. V lost 6 bases to trimming and J lost 0 bases; unmatched junction nucleotides: 6. This CDR3 is built from 15 residues. This chain's CDR3 is CASRRDRVGSYEQYF. The DNA for the CDR3 is TGTGCCAGCAGAAGGGACAGGGTTGGCTCCTACGAGCAGTACTTC.

This clone was recorded only once. J is TRBJ2-7 and V is TRBV5-1; unclear D gene. The CDR3 spans 14 residues. Trimming took 0 bases from V and 3 from J, leaving 10 bases between them. Germline CDR1 reads SGHRS; CDR2 reads YFSETQ. The CDR3 loop reads CASSLGFAGYEQYF. The CDR3 DNA is TGCGCCAGCAGCTTGGGGTTTGCAGGCTACGAGCAGTACTTC. Looking up the rest from reference TRBV5-1 and TRBJ2-7 gives the full variable domain: KAGVTQTPRYLIKTRGQQVTLSCSPISGHRSVSWYQQTPGQGLQFLFEYFSETQRNKGNFPGRFSGRQFSNSRSEMNVSTLELGDSALYLCASSLGFAGYEQYFGPGTRLTVT.

The chain carries TRBV6-5 and TRBJ2-5, with 10 bases identical to TRBD2. Germline CDR1 is MNHEY and CDR2 is SVGAGI. V dropped 6 bases and J dropped 0; count of bases not matched to a gene: 4. The CDR3 spans 15 residues. CDR3 DNA sequence: TGTGCCAGCAGACCTGGACTAGCGGACCAAGAGACCCAGTACTTC. This codes for CASRPGLADQETQYF.

This chain connects TRBV6-5 to TRBJ1-1; no definite D call. Per the germline V gene, CDR1 is MNHEY and CDR2 is SVGAGI. CDR3 length: 15 amino acids. Trimming took off 5 bases at V and 0 bases at J, with 13 bases between the two ends. The CDR3 bases are TGTGCCAGCAGTCCCGGCCCGGGGATGAACACTGAAGCTTTCTTT. Its translation is CASSPGPGMNTEAFF.

The gene calls are TRBV15 and TRBJ1-4; possible D gene TRBD1, 5 bases. Trimming took off 1 base at V and 8 bases at J, with 8 bases between the two ends. The CDR3 covers 13 residues. Germline loops: CDR1 LNHNV, CDR2 YYDKDF (reference sequence). CDR3 residues: CATSRGGSEKLFF. The CDR3 nucleotides are TGTGCCACCAGCAGAGGGGGCTCCGAAAAACTGTTTTTT.

The chain is built from TRBV27 and TRBJ2-4, with 11 bases matching TRBD2. The V gene end was trimmed by 5 bases and the J gene end by 11 bases; junction bases not matched to a gene: 5. The CDR3 is 13 amino acids. Germline V gene data show CDR1 as MNHEY and CDR2 as SMNVEV (reference sequence). DNA for the CDR3: TGTGCCAGCAGTCTCGTAGCGGGGGGGCTTCAGTACTTC. Translation gives CASSLVAGGLQYF.

The rearrangement uses TRBV5-1 and TRBJ1-2; 8 bases map to TRBD1. The ends lost 4 bases at V and 4 bases at J; junction bases unmatched: 3. The CDR3 contains 13 residues. CDR1 is SGHRS and CDR2 is YFSETQ in the germline V gene. CDR3: CASSVGQAYGYTF. The CDR3 nucleotides read TGCGCCAGCAGCGTGGGACAGGCCTATGGCTACACCTTC. The whole variable domain, remainder taken from reference TRBV5-1 and TRBJ1-2, is KAGVTQTPRYLIKTRGQQVTLSCSPISGHRSVSWYQQTPGQGLQFLFEYFSETQRNKGNFPGRFSGRQFSNSRSEMNVSTLELGDSALYLCASSVGQAYGYTFGSGTRLTVV.

This clone was found a few times. This chain links TRBV28 with TRBJ1-2; no reliable D call. CDR3 length equals 12 residues. Germline assignment: CDR1 MDHEN and CDR2 SYDVKM. Trimming cost V 3 bases and J 4 bases, with 6 bases left between them. The CDR3 spells CASSLGSYGYTF. In nucleotides, the CDR3 is TGTGCCAGCAGTTTGGGGTCCTATGGCTACACCTTC.

The gene calls are TRBV11-1 and TRBJ2-7, with TRBD1 as a possible D gene (5 bases). There are 14 residues in the CDR3. The V gene's germline CDR1 is SGHAT and CDR2 FQDESV (reference sequence). Trimming stripped 4 bases from V and 3 bases from J, with 13 bases between. CDR3 DNA: TGTGCCAGCAGCTCCCCGTGGACAATCTACGAGCAGTACTTC. Protein: CASSSPWTIYEQYF.

CDR3 sequence (DNA): TGTGCCAGCAGTGAAACCTGGGGCCGCACAGATACGCAGTATTTT. It codes for CASSETWGRTDTQYF. The V gene is TRBV6-1, the J gene TRBJ2-3; D perhaps matches TRBD1 (5 bases). The germline V gene has CDR1 MNHNS and CDR2 SASEGT. Trimming removed 2 bases at V and 1 base at J, with 10 bases between. The CDR3 covers 15 residues.

This clone was seen just once. This sequence joins TRBV28 and TRBJ2-3; weak D call: TRBD1 (5 bases). The CDR3 covers 15 residues. Germline CDR1 MDHEN, CDR2 SYDVKM. The V end lost 6 bases, the J end lost 4 bases, and 17 bases lay between the germline ends. Here the CDR3 DNA reads TGTGCCAGCAGCCCCCCATCAGGGCTCGCAGATACGCAGTATTTT. This gives the protein CASSPPSGLADTQYF.

This chain connects TRBV18 to TRBJ1-4, with unresolved D. Germline V gene lookup returns CDR1 KGHSH and CDR2 LQKENI. Trimming removed 6 bases at V and 3 bases at J, with 11 bases between. The CDR3 has 14 residues. This CDR3 reads CASSPVGANEKLFF. CDR3 DNA: TGTGCCAGCTCGCCGGTTGGGGCTAATGAAAAACTGTTTTTT.

The count of this clone is one. The chain has TRBV30 and TRBJ1-2, with D possibly being TRBD1 (6 bases). Looked up from germline, CDR1 is GTSNPN and CDR2 is SVGIG (reference sequence). This CDR3 is 12 amino acids long. Trimming cost V 8 bases and J 2 bases, with 12 bases left between them. The DNA for the CDR3 is TGTGCCCTGGACAGATTGAACTATGGCTACACCTTC. Protein sequence: CALDRLNYGYTF.